The 2 T cell receptor beta chains in this list originate from one sample, sequenced in a study of T cell responses to AZD1222 COVID-19 vaccine. Sequencing was performed with immunoSEQ multiplex PCR; in TCRdb, only in-frame clones are kept and a portion is missing. The sample holds about 92,000 clones; about 86% are singletons and the top ten take around 10%. Sample: peripheral blood, taken on day 0 of MenACWY control vaccination. Receptor source: an adult in good health.

The chain has TRBV7-2 and TRBJ2-7, with a weak D call TRBD1 (5 bases). Germline lookup yields CDR1 SGHTA and CDR2 FQGNSA. Trimming took 1 base from V and 2 from J, leaving 12 bases between them. The CDR3 length is 15 residues. The chain's CDR3 is CASSLETESPYEQYF. The CDR3 DNA reads TGTGCCAGCAGCTTAGAGACAGAGTCCCCCTACGAGCAGTACTTC.

The chain recombines TRBV25-1 with TRBJ2-5; D call uncertain. The germline V gene has CDR1 MGHDK and CDR2 SYGVNS. The V end was cut by 6 bases, the J end by 7 bases, with 18 bases between. CDR3 length equals 14 residues. This CDR3 is CASSTSKELGTQYF. The CDR3 DNA reads as TGTGCCAGCAGCACAAGTAAGGAATTAGGGACCCAGTACTTC.